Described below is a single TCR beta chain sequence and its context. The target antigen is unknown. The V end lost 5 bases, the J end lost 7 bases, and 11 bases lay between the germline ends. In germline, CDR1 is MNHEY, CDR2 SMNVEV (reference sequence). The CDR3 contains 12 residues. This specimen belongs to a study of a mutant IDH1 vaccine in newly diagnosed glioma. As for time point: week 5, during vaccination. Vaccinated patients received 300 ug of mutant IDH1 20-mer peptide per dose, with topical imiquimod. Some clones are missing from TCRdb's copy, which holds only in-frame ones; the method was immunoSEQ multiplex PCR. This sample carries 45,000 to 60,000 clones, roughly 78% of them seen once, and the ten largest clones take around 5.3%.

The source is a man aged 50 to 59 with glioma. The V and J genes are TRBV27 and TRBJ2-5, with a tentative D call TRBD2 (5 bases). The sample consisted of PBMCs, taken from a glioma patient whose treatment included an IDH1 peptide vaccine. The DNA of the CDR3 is TGTGCCAGCAGTACCCCCGAGGGGACCCAGTACTTC. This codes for CASSTPEGTQYF.